This T cell receptor beta chain was captured by sequencing in a study of blood T cell repertoires in COVID-19. For the study at large: Collection of acute and convalescent COVID-19 samples took place in the United States, Italy and Spain. PBMCs, B-cell-depleted T cells, or T cells were the source of the cDNA or gDNA that made up the material.

Germline V gene data show CDR1 as KGHSH and CDR2 as LQKENI. V shed 5 bases and J 5 bases; nucleotides not matched to a gene: 2. The CDR3 is 13 residues long. Assay used: immunoSEQ multiplex PCR; TCRdb lists only in-frame clones, some missing. The data show roughly 400,000 clones, roughly 90% seen once. Enrollees, roughly 18 to 89 years old, lived in some 24 US areas. The study assigned cohorts using participant-reported clinical history. This receptor was taken from a woman aged 18-29 years who had been exposed to COVID-19. This chain uses TRBV18 with TRBJ2-7; 11 nucleotides line up with TRBD2. Sequencing used PBMCs or T cells enriched from blood (not recorded which). The CDR3 nucleotides are TGTGCCAGCTCAACGGGACTAGCGGACGAGCAGTACTTC. It yields the protein CASSTGLADEQYF.